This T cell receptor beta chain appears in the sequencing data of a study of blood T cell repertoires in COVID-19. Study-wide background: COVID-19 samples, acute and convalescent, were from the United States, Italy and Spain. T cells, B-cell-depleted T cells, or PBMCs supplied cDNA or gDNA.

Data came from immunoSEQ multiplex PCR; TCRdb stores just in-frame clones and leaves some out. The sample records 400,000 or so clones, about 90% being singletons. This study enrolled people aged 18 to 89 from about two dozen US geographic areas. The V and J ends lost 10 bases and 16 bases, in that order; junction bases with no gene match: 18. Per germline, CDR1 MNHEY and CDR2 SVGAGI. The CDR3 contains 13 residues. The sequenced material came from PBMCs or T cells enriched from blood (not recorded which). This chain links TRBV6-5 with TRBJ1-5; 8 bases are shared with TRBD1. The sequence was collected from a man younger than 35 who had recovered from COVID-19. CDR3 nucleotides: TGTGCCACCTCTCGTGGCAGGGGGCTCAACCTACATTTT. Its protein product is CATSRGRGLNLHF.